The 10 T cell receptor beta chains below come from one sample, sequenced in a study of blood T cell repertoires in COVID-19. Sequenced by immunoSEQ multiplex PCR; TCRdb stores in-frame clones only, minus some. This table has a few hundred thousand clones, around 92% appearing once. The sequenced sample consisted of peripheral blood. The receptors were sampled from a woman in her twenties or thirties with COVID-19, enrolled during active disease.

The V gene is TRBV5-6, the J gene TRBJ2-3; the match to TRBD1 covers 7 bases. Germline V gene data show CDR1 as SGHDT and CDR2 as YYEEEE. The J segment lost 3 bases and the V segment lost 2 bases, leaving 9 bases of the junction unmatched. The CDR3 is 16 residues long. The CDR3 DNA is TGTGCCAGCAGCTTTGACGTTACAGGGGCAACAGATACGCAGTATTTT. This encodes CASSFDVTGATDTQYF.

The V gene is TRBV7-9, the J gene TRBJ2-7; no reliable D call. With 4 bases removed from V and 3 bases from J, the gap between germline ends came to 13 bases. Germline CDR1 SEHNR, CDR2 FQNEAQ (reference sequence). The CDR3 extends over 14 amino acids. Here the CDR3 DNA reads TGTGCCAGCAGCTCCGCCGGTCCGGGCTACGAGCAGTACTTC. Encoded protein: CASSSAGPGYEQYF.

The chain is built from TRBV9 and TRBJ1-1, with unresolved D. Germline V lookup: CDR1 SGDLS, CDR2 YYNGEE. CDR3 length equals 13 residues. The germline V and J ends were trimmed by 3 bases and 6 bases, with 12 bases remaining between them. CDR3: CASSENPAAEAFF. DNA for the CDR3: TGTGCCAGCAGCGAGAACCCAGCGGCTGAAGCTTTCTTT.

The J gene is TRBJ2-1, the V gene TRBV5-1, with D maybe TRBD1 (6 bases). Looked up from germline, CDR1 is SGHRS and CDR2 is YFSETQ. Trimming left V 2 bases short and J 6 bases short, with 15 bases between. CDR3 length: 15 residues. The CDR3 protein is CASSLQGVSGNEQFF. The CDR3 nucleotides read TGCGCCAGCAGCTTACAGGGCGTCTCCGGCAATGAGCAGTTCTTC. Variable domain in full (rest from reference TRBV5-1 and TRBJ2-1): KAGVTQTPRYLIKTRGQQVTLSCSPISGHRSVSWYQQTPGQGLQFLFEYFSETQRNKGNFPGRFSGRQFSNSRSEMNVSTLELGDSALYLCASSLQGVSGNEQFFGPGTRLTVL.

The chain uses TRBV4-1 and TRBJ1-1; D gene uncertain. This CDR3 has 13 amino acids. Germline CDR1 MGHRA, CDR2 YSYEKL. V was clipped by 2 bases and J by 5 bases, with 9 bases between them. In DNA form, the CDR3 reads TGCGCCAGCAGCCAACCTTACGCGACTGAAGCTTTCTTT. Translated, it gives CASSQPYATEAFF.

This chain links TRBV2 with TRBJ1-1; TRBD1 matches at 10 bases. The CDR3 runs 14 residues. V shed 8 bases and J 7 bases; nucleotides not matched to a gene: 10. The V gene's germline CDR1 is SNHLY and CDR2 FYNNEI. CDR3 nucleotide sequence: TGTGCCAGCGCAGCCGGGACAGGGGCGGGTGAAGCTTTCTTT. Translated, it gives CASAAGTGAGEAFF.

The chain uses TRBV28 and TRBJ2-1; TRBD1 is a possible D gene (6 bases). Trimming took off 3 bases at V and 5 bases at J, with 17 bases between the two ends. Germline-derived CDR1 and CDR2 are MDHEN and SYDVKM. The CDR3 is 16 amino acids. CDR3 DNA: TGTGCCAGCAGTTTCTCCAGGGGTTCGGGGAACAATGAGCAGTTCTTC. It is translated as CASSFSRGSGNNEQFF.

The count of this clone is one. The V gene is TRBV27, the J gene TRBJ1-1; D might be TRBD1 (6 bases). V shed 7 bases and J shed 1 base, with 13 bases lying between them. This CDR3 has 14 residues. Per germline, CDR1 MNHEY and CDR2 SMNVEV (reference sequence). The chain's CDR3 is CASNWGRGNTEAFF. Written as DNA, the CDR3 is TGTGCCAGCAATTGGGGCAGGGGGAACACTGAAGCTTTCTTT.

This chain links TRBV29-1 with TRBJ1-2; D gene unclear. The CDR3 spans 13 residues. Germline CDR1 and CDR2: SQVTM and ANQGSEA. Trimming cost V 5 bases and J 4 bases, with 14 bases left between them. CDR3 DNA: TGCAGCGTTCAGCCGGGATTGGGCTATGGCTACACCTTC. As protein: CSVQPGLGYGYTF. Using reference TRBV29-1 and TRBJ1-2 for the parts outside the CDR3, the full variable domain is SAVISQKPSRDICQRGTSLTIQCQVDSQVTMMFWYRQQPGQSLTLIATANQGSEATYESGFVIDKFPISRPNLTFSTLTVSNMSPEDSSIYLCSVQPGLGYGYTFGSGTRLTVV.

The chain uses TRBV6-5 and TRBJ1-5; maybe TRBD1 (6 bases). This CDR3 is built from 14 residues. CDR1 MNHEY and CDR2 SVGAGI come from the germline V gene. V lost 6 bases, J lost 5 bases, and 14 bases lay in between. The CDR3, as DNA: TGTGCCAGCAGGGCAGGACAGACCTATCAGCCCCAGCATTTT. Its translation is CASRAGQTYQPQHF.